Listed here are 7 T cell receptor beta chains from one sample, sequenced in a study of PD-L1 blockade in urothelial cancer. Indicated time point: peripheral blood 6 weeks after treatment start. TCRdb's copy holds only in-frame clones and misses some; the assay was immunoSEQ multiplex PCR. This table has about 120,000 clones, about 83% appearing once. The source material was PBMCs, sampled around atezolizumab (anti-PD-L1) treatment. The origin of the receptors is a man in his forties or fifties with urothelial cancer.

The gene calls are TRBV11-1 and TRBJ1-1; no clear D gene. Germline V CDR1 and CDR2: SGHAT, FQDESV (reference sequence). CDR3 length: 13 residues. V lost 3 bases, J lost 3 bases, and 8 bases lay in between. CDR3 protein: CASSFGGYTEAFF. CDR3 nucleotide sequence: TGTGCCAGCAGCTTCGGAGGGTACACTGAAGCTTTCTTT.

The J gene is TRBJ2-1, the V gene TRBV6-1; 7 positions agree with TRBD1. CDR1 and CDR2 (germline): MNHNS, SASEGT. Trimming took 2 bases from V and 0 from J; bases not matched to a gene: 4. The CDR3 spans 16 residues. CDR3 sequence: CASSETTGSSYNEQFF. CDR3 nucleotide sequence: TGTGCCAGCAGTGAAACGACAGGGAGCTCCTACAATGAGCAGTTCTTC.

This rearrangement joins TRBV19 to TRBJ1-5; the D gene is possibly TRBD1 (6 bases). The CDR3 has 15 residues. Germline V gene sequence: CDR1 LNHDA, CDR2 SQIVND (reference sequence). V was shortened by 7 bases and J by 2 bases, with 15 bases between the two germline ends. CDR3 amino acids: CASMTGLGGNQPQHF. The CDR3 DNA follows: TGTGCCAGTATGACAGGTTTGGGTGGCAATCAGCCCCAGCATTTT.

This clone was counted a single time. The chain employs TRBV29-1 and TRBJ2-3; D not certain. Germline V gene sequence: CDR1 SQVTM, CDR2 ANQGSEA. Trimming shortened V by 5 bases and J by 2 bases, and 11 bases separated the two germline ends. The CDR3 loop spans 13 amino acids. CDR3 in amino acids: CSVPNFNTDTQYF. The CDR3 DNA follows: TGCAGCGTTCCTAATTTCAACACAGATACGCAGTATTTT.

V usage is TRBV5-1 and J usage is TRBJ2-6; TRBD2 might be the D (6 bases). V lost 2 bases and J lost 4, with 10 bases in between. Germline V lookup: CDR1 SGHRS, CDR2 YFSETQ. The CDR3 has 15 amino acids. The CDR3 spells CASSFGGSGANVLTF. CDR3 nucleotides: TGCGCCAGCAGCTTCGGGGGATCCGGGGCCAACGTCCTGACTTTC.

The chain carries TRBV19 and TRBJ1-2; TRBD1 aligns across 7 bases. The CDR3 runs 15 residues. V shed 1 base and J 8 bases; nucleotides not matched to a gene: 10. Per the germline V gene, CDR1 is LNHDA and CDR2 is SQIVND (reference sequence). The CDR3 sequence is CASSIALDRVGGYTF. CDR3 in DNA: TGTGCCAGTAGTATAGCCCTCGACAGGGTAGGAGGCTACACCTTC.

This clone was seen more than once but under ten times. V and J are TRBV6-5 and TRBJ1-1, with 8 bases lining up with TRBD1. V trimming: 6 bases; J trimming: 5 bases; junction bases outside the gene matches: 2. In germline, CDR1 is MNHEY, CDR2 SVGAGI. The CDR3 runs to 12 residues. In DNA form, the CDR3 reads TGTGCCAGCAGGGACAGGGCGACTGAAGCTTTCTTT. It translates to CASRDRATEAFF.